The present T cell receptor (beta chain) was sequenced within a study of shared clonotypes between healthy human individuals. This clone occurred a few times. Germline values: CDR1 MNHEY, CDR2 SMNVEV (reference sequence). The germline V and J ends were trimmed by 1 base and 6 bases, with 7 bases remaining between them. The CDR3 covers 14 residues. Data came from immunoSEQ multiplex PCR; TCRdb stores just in-frame clones and leaves some out. The profile shows approximately 340,000 clones, less than 85% of them singletons. This TCR was sampled from a man aged 25 to 40 in good health. Source material: memory CD4+ T cells sorted from blood. Specified subset: CD45RA-negative fraction. This chain links TRBV27 with TRBJ2-6; D tentatively reads TRBD1 or TRBD2 (5 bases each). As DNA, the CDR3 is TGTGCCAGCAGTTTATTCGGGGCGGCCAACGTCCTGACTTTC. It yields the protein CASSLFGAANVLTF.